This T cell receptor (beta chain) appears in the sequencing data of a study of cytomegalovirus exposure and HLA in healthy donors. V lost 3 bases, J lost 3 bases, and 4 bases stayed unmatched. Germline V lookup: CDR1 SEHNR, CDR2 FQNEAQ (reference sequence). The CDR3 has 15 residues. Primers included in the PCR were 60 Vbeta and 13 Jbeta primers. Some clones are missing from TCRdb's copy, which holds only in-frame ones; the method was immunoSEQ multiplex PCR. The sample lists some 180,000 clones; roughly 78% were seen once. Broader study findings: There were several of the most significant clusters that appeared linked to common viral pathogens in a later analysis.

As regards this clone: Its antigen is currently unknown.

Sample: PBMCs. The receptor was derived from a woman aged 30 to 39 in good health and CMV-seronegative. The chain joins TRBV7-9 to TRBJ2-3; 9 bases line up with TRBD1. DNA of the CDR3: TGTGCCAGCAGCTTGGCACAGGGGGCAACAGATACGCAGTATTTT. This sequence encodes CASSLAQGATDTQYF.